This entry concerns a single T cell receptor beta chain. Produced via immunoSEQ multiplex PCR; TCRdb's table is partial and in-frame only. This table has fewer than 650,000 clones, around 76% appearing once. These data are taken from a study of shared clonotypes between healthy human individuals. Germline CDR1 reads SGHNT; CDR2 reads YENEEA. The CDR3 is 16 amino acids. J was trimmed by 7 bases and V by 0 bases; bases with no gene match: 8. The sequencing sample was made of PBMCs. This chain uses TRBV11-3 with TRBJ2-5; 10 nucleotides line up with TRBD1. This receptor was taken from a woman between 35 and 50 years old in good health. Some clones in this sample may be carry-over from other donors' samples. The CDR3: CASSLDLMGQGSTQYF. DNA of the CDR3: TGTGCCAGCAGCTTAGATCTGATGGGACAGGGGTCGACCCAGTACTTC.